This entry concerns a single TCR beta chain. This clonotype was observed many times. No antigen is known for it. No much larger clone is present one base from it, and per-base qualities are unavailable. CDR1 and CDR2 are drawn from the germline V gene: SGHTA, FQGNSA. Inclusive of the bounding cysteine and phenylalanine, the CDR3 is 15 residues long. This entry keeps only the CDR3 DNA: 45 bases, framed from base 1. Trimming leaves V shorter by 4 bases and J shorter by 7 bases, with the junction holding 7 bases beyond the gene matches. The data were obtained in a study of T cells in Graves' hyperthyroidism and ophthalmopathy (dated by TCRdb to the late 2010s). Regarding the research as a whole: Peripheral blood was collected at initial diagnosis, before any treatment. An independent validation cohort of 18 to 20 hyperthyroidism patients and more than 15 patients who later progressed to ophthalmopathy tested prospective prediction of ophthalmopathy. TCR Vbeta CDR3 sequencing of 135 peripheral blood samples (approximately 44 ophthalmopathy, 75 or so hyperthyroidism and approximately 17 progressor patients) is reported in the paper. To identify TCR V-J signatures that set the groups apart, the researchers used a discovery cohort of 95 to 100 patients, made up of roughly 40 with Graves' ophthalmopathy and 57 with stable Graves' hyperthyroidism. In addition, the study compared T-cell repertoires in thyroid tissue and in blood from about 6 Graves' hyperthyroidism patients. After blood sampling, hyperthyroidism patients were treated with methimazole at a starting dose of 30 mg daily, and ophthalmopathy patients were treated with high-dose intravenous methylprednisolone. The 80 to 100 discovery patients were randomly divided into training and test sets at a 7:3 ratio.

Stable Graves' hyperthyroidism was defined as no progression to ophthalmopathy during 18 months of follow-up. The hyperthyroidism patients were between 18 and 65 years old and newly diagnosed, with a disease duration of less than 2 months. Any patient with an uncontrolled infection, another autoimmune disease, pregnancy or lactation was excluded. Diagnoses relied on clinical symptoms, serum thyroxine and TRAb, thyroid ultrasound and orbital computed tomography. Ficoll-Paque density gradient centrifugation was used to isolate PBMCs from around 10 ml of fresh peripheral blood. Total RNA was extracted using Trizol reagent, and RNA quality was assessed on an Agilent 2100 Bioanalyzer. What the authors observed across the whole study: Ophthalmopathy was separated from stable hyperthyroidism by a 13 V-J signature model, with 85% to 90% sensitivity and about 84% specificity obtained in cross-validation and 80%/75% obtained in testing. Blood samples also contained most of the expanded thyroid clonotypes (frequency above 0.001), which suggests that blood repertoires may reflect thyroid immune responses. Sample size was not statistically predetermined, and investigators were not blinded to group allocation. In validation, progression to ophthalmopathy was predicted by the model with 70% to 71% sensitivity and nearly 75% specificity, a median of roughly 6 months before onset.

The TCR beta CDR3 regions were amplified from RNA transcripts. For the first round of RT-PCR on the TCR CDR3, the HTBI primer set was used together with the Qiagen OneStep RT-PCR kit. Libraries were constructed in a second round of multiplex PCR, after which size selection and purification were carried out. Sequencing of the libraries was done on an Illumina HiSeq2000 using paired-end 100 bp reads. The authors processed their data as follows. SOAPnuke was used to process the raw data, throwing out any read that contained adapters or uncalled bases, had a mean Phred below 15, or lacked an exact constant-primer or identifier match. High-quality paired reads were merged with COPE v1.2.5, and unique nucleotide sequences were defined as clonotypes. MiTCR v1.1 was used to align the clonotypes against IMGT TRBV, TRBD and TRBJ reference segments. Analysis was restricted to V-J combinations with a frequency above 0.0001, which covered about 99% of repertoires. The TCS score was defined as F50 (clonal expansion) divided by E x V (chaos), with BLOSUM62-based TCRdist calculated between CDR3 peptides within each V-J. Welch's t-statistics and random forest reduced roughly 540 V-J features to 13, which were used in a naive Bayes classifier (R e1071). The Morisita-Horn index was used to measure how similar the thyroid and blood repertoires were. The public reads were quality trimmed at Q25 with fastp and then assembled into clones with MiXCR by TCRdb, keeping productive beta chains. Rows matching on CDR3 protein sequence are summarized as one entry with the most common DNA and genes. The V and J calls were determined by TCRdb, not by the authors. For this sample the table gives hundreds of thousands of distinct CDR3 sequences, of which over 35% were detected only once. Roughly 30% of the sample belongs to the ten largest clones.

Source material: blood. The rearranged chain carries TRBV7-2 and TRBJ1-5; TRBD1 lines up with 10 middle nucleotides. The sequence derives from a middle-aged woman with Graves' hyperthyroidism. The DNA reads TGTGCCAGCAGCTCCGGGACAGGGGTTGGGCAGCCCCAGCATTTT. It translates as CASSSGTGVGQPQHF. Reference TRBV7-2 and TRBJ1-5 genes cover what lies past the CDR3, so the full variable domain is GAGVSQSPSNKVTEKGKDVELRCDPISGHTALYWYRQSLGQGLEFLIYFQGNSAPDKSGLPSDRFSAERTGGSVSTLTIQRTQQEDSAVYLCASSSGTGVGQPQHFGDGTRLSIL.